A single T cell receptor beta chain is shown here with its context. Its antigen is not known. This CDR3 is 12 amino acids long. Germline-derived CDR1 and CDR2 are SNHLY and FYNNEI. V dropped 4 bases and J dropped 4 bases, with 5 bases sitting between them. This sample is drawn from a study of T cell responses to AZD1222 COVID-19 vaccine. The study, taken as a whole, reports: Among vaccine-associated CD4 TCRs, coverage spanned spike, with dominance at 160-218 and 743-854. Following two doses of AZD1222, Spike-specific TCR breadth and depth rose. Donor demographics were predominantly white British with a female majority; clonal diversity may be underestimated. Repertoires were obtained only post-peak T cell response.

Some clones are missing from TCRdb's copy, which holds only in-frame ones; the method was immunoSEQ multiplex PCR. The sample includes some 180,000 clones, around nine tenths of them seen just once. V gene TRBV2 combines with J gene TRBJ2-1; D is uncertain. The specimen was peripheral blood, collected 28 days after the second dose of the MenACWY control vaccine. The clonotype was recovered from an adult who received the MenACWY meningococcal vaccine as a control. CDR3 sequence (DNA): TGTGCCAGCAGTGGCAGGTACAATGAGCAGTTCTTC. This sequence encodes CASSGRYNEQFF.